The rows below give T cell receptor beta chains drawn from one sample of a study of OX40 agonist ivuxolimab in advanced cancers. Libraries were prepared by immunoSEQ multiplex PCR; TCRdb keeps only in-frame clonotypes and omits some of them. The sample consists of around 67,000 clones, about four fifths of them appearing once. The sample here was CD4+ or CD8+ T cells sorted from blood, taken in a trial of the OX40 agonist ivuxolimab. The source is an adult with an advanced solid tumor such as melanoma, head and neck, liver or kidney cancer. Each CDR3 is given with its conserved first and last residue. A D gene is named only where the DNA matches it firmly. Clone sizes are given selectively: once, few, many, or a class where the clone is expanded.

j_call | clone_size | v_call | d_call | cdr3_aa | cdr3_nt
TRBJ1-2 | NA | TRBV10-3 | NA | CAITPLPDNYGYTF | TGTGCCATCACCCCGCTACCAGATAACTATGGCTACACCTTC
TRBJ1-1 | NA | TRBV30 | NA | CAWREGVGTEAFF | TGTGCCTGGAGGGAGGGCGTGGGCACTGAAGCTTTCTTT
TRBJ2-7 | NA | TRBV5-1 | TRBD1 | CASSLAGGQGYYEQYF | TGCGCCAGCAGCTTGGCCGGGGGACAGGGTTACTACGAGCAGTACTTC
TRBJ1-1 | NA | TRBV6-6 | TRBD1 | CASSSGTGGTEAFF | TGTGCCAGCAGTTCCGGGACAGGGGGCACTGAAGCTTTCTTT
TRBJ1-1 | NA | TRBV10-3 | NA | CAISESPRENTEAFF | TGTGCCATCAGTGAGTCGCCCAGGGAGAACACTGAAGCTTTCTTT
TRBJ1-1 | NA | TRBV19 | NA | CASSSDGLNTEAFF | TGTGCCAGTAGCTCGGACGGACTGAACACTGAAGCTTTCTTT
TRBJ1-5 | NA | TRBV7-9 | NA | CASSLGAGATPNQPQHF | TGTGCCAGCAGCTTAGGGGCAGGGGCGACCCCTAATCAGCCCCAGCATTTT
TRBJ2-3 | NA | TRBV5-5 | TRBD1 | CASSPGTGIDTQYF | TGTGCCAGCAGCCCCGGGACAGGGATAGATACGCAGTATTTT
TRBJ1-3 | NA | TRBV28 | NA | CASSPTRQNTIYF | TGTGCCAGCAGTCCGACCCGACAGAACACCATATATTTT
TRBJ1-1 | NA | TRBV10-3 | TRBD1 | CAISTGGGRKAFF | TGTGCCATCAGCACAGGGGGCGGGCGGAAGGCTTTCTTT
TRBJ2-7 | NA | TRBV5-1 | TRBD1 | CASKRPGQGDHEQYF | TGCGCCAGCAAACGTCCGGGACAGGGTGATCACGAGCAGTACTTC
TRBJ2-1 | NA | TRBV30 | NA | CAWNPGDSYNEQFF | TGTGCCTGGAACCCGGGGGACTCCTACAATGAGCAGTTCTTC
TRBJ1-1 | NA | TRBV6-1 | NA | CASRRGNTEAFF | TGTGCCAGCAGACGGGGGAACACTGAAGCTTTCTTT
TRBJ1-1 | NA | TRBV14 | NA | CASSQDLLMQAFF | TGTGCCAGCAGCCAAGATCTCCTTATGCAGGCTTTCTTT
TRBJ2-3 | few | TRBV19 | TRBD2 | CASSRLAGSTDTQYF | TGTGCCAGTAGCCGACTAGCGGGGAGCACAGATACGCAGTATTTT
TRBJ2-7 | NA | TRBV19 | TRBD1 | CASRGQGSFNEQYF | TGTGCCAGTAGGGGACAGGGCAGTTTCAACGAGCAGTACTTC
TRBJ2-3 | NA | TRBV29-1 | TRBD1 | CSVDRGGTDTQYF | TGCAGCGTAGACAGGGGGGGCACAGATACGCAGTATTTT
TRBJ2-2 | NA | TRBV5-1 | NA | CASSLAPQAIGELFF | TGCGCCAGCAGCTTGGCCCCACAGGCTATCGGGGAGCTGTTTTTT
TRBJ1-2 | few | TRBV10-2 | NA | CASSQDPFSVYTF | TGCGCCAGCAGTCAAGACCCGTTCTCGGTCTACACCTTC
TRBJ2-3 | NA | TRBV7-7 | NA | CASSLVGGDTQYF | TGTGCCAGCAGCTTAGTGGGGGGTGATACGCAGTATTTT
TRBJ1-2 | NA | TRBV7-2 | NA | CASSRAPDGGYTF | TGTGCCAGCAGCCGGGCCCCGGACGGTGGCTACACCTTC
TRBJ2-5 | NA | TRBV5-1 | NA | CASSLVRGKETQYF | TGCGCCAGCAGCTTGGTGCGGGGCAAAGAGACCCAGTACTTC
TRBJ2-1 | NA | TRBV5-4 | NA | CASTAGAADYNEQFF | TGTGCCAGCACGGCAGGGGCGGCCGACTACAATGAGCAGTTCTTC
TRBJ2-2 | NA | TRBV6-5 | TRBD1 | CASRDRGGGELFF | TGTGCCAGCAGAGACAGGGGAGGCGGGGAGCTGTTTTTT